These 32 T cell receptor beta chains share one sample of origin, sequenced in a study of cytomegalovirus exposure and HLA in healthy donors (dated by TCRdb to 2017 to 2019). Receptors were amplified or captured by the immunoSEQ multiplex PCR assay. For the multiplex PCR, a mixture combining 60 forward primers for TCR Vbeta segments and 13 reverse primers for TCR Jbeta segments was used. Imported from immuneACCESS, the table was reduced by TCRdb to in-frame sequences with V and J called. These copies leave out some clones; in studies compared against another copy, an unresolved V gene accounts for under half, and the cause of the remainder is not known. The sample includes around 130,000 clones, with over 8.5% observed a single time. In total, the top ten clones hold 5% to 6.5% of the sample. Sequencing was performed on PBMCs. The source of these receptors is a woman in her 40s in good health and CMV-seropositive.

This clone has just a few counts. The CDR3 protein is CASRPGQGDTIYF. DNA of the CDR3: TGTGCCAGCAGACCGGGACAGGGAGACACCATATATTTT. The chain has TRBV6-1 and TRBJ1-3; 9 bases line up with TRBD1. The CDR3 totals 13 residues. V lost 6 bases and J lost 8; bases outside the gene matches: 5. Germline V gene sequence: CDR1 MNHNS, CDR2 SASEGT.

This clone was found a few times. The V call is TRBV30, the J call TRBJ1-2; D remains unclear. This CDR3 has 14 residues. The germline V gene encodes CDR1 GTSNPN and CDR2 SVGIG (reference sequence). V lost 0 bases, J lost 8 bases, and 16 bases lay in between. The CDR3: CAWSVPRLPWGYTF. The CDR3 DNA is TGTGCCTGGAGTGTACCAAGACTCCCGTGGGGCTACACCTTC.

The chain carries TRBV6-1 and TRBJ1-1, with unresolved D. The CDR3 extends over 12 amino acids. V was pared by 6 bases and J by 6 bases, with 11 bases between. Germline V gene sequence: CDR1 MNHNS, CDR2 SASEGT. CDR3 region: CASRSDSAEAFF. For the CDR3, the DNA is TGTGCCAGCAGATCTGATAGCGCTGAAGCTTTCTTT.

This clone was counted only a few times. The rearrangement links TRBV9 to TRBJ1-1; a weak D match, TRBD1 (6 bases). The germline gives CDR1 SGDLS, CDR2 YYNGEE. Trimming left V 8 bases short and J 0 bases short, with 11 bases between. CDR3 size: 13 residues. The CDR3 bases are TGTGCCAGTACCTGGGGGCTGAACACTGAAGCTTTCTTT. This encodes CASTWGLNTEAFF.

The table lists this clone with a few counts. The J gene is TRBJ2-3, the V gene TRBV6-5; 8 positions agree with TRBD2. J lost 3 bases, V lost 2 bases, and 7 bases had no gene match. The CDR3 contains 16 residues. Germline loops: CDR1 MNHEY, CDR2 SVGAGI. The DNA for the CDR3 is TGTGCCAGCAGTTACGGTCGGGGGGGCGGAACAGATACGCAGTATTTT. This sequence encodes CASSYGRGGGTDTQYF.

The J gene is TRBJ1-4, the V gene TRBV6-5; 7 positions match TRBD1. Trimming removed 4 bases from V and 5 bases from J; junction bases left unmatched: 4. The CDR3 loop spans 14 amino acids. CDR1 MNHEY and CDR2 SVGAGI come from the germline V gene. The DNA for the CDR3 is TGTGCCAGCAGTTGGGACAGACGCAATGAAAAACTGTTTTTT. Its protein product is CASSWDRRNEKLFF.

This clone showed up just a few times. This chain uses TRBV5-1 with TRBJ2-1; 12 bases match TRBD1. In germline, CDR1 is SGHRS, CDR2 YFSETQ. This CDR3 contains 17 residues. Losses at the gene ends were 2 bases for V and 4 bases for J; bases not matched to a gene: 7. The CDR3 sequence is CASSLTSGQGAYNEQFF. CDR3 nucleotide sequence: TGCGCCAGCAGCTTAACCTCGGGACAGGGGGCTTACAATGAGCAGTTCTTC.

A few counts support this clone. The chain combines TRBV9 with TRBJ2-1; 9 bases match TRBD1. V lost 0 bases and J lost 10; bases outside the gene matches: 11. The V gene's germline CDR1 is SGDLS and CDR2 YYNGEE. The CDR3 has 16 amino acids. The CDR3: CASSVVGGTGSGEQFF. The CDR3 coding sequence is TGTGCCAGCAGCGTAGTCGGAGGGACAGGGAGTGGCGAGCAGTTCTTC.

The chain recombines TRBV19 with TRBJ2-7, with D possibly being TRBD1 (6 bases). The CDR3 runs 13 residues. The V and J ends lost 3 bases and 7 bases respectively, with 13 bases between them. The germline gives CDR1 LNHDA, CDR2 SQIVND (reference sequence). This CDR3 is CASSMGALTEQYF. Here the CDR3 DNA reads TGTGCCAGTAGTATGGGGGCCCTGACAGAGCAGTACTTC. The full variable domain, completed using reference TRBV19 and TRBJ2-7, is DGGITQSPKYLFRKEGQNVTLSCEQNLNHDAMYWYRQDPGQGLRLIYYSQIVNDFQKGDIAEGYSVSREKKESFPLTVTSAQKNPTAFYLCASSMGALTEQYFGPGTRLTVT.

This clone was seen more than once but under ten times. The CDR3 loop reads CAWGPPGQGYEQYF. CDR3 coding DNA: TGTGCCTGGGGGCCCCCGGGACAGGGTTACGAGCAGTACTTC. The gene calls are TRBV30 and TRBJ2-5, with 9 bases identical to TRBD1. The J call may be mistaken, given a closer DNA end match to TRBJ2-7. The CDR3 has 14 amino acids. Germline assignment: CDR1 GTSNPN and CDR2 SVGIG (reference sequence).

The chain carries TRBV27 and TRBJ1-5; no reliable D call. Germline lookup yields CDR1 MNHEY and CDR2 SMNVEV (reference sequence). V gave up 3 bases and J gave up 2 bases, with 8 bases separating them. CDR3 length: 14 amino acids. CDR3 in DNA: TGTGCCAGCAGTTTCATGGGAGGCAATCAGCCCCAGCATTTT. Protein sequence: CASSFMGGNQPQHF.

V is TRBV5-1 and J is TRBJ1-2, with unresolved D. Deletions cut 2 bases from V and 6 bases from J, with 11 bases between. Germline V gene sequence: CDR1 SGHRS, CDR2 YFSETQ. The CDR3 has 13 amino acids. CDR3 sequence: CASSLGQEDGYTF. The CDR3 nucleotides read TGCGCCAGCAGCTTAGGCCAAGAGGATGGCTACACCTTC.

As DNA, the CDR3 is TGTGCCAGCAGTGGGGCCCAAGAGACCCAGTACTTC. Protein product: CASSGAQETQYF. The chain has TRBV7-9 and TRBJ2-5; the D gene is possibly TRBD1 (5 bases). V gave up 6 bases and J gave up 1 base, with 6 bases separating them. Germline lookup yields CDR1 SEHNR and CDR2 FQNEAQ (reference sequence). The CDR3 loop spans 12 amino acids.

Only a few counts were recorded for this clone. The chain uses TRBV29-1 and TRBJ1-2; 8 nucleotides match TRBD1. This CDR3 is built from 12 residues. Germline V lookup: CDR1 SQVTM, CDR2 ANQGSEA. The V and J ends lost 7 bases and 4 bases, in that order; junction bases with no gene match: 5. CDR3 residues: CSAKTGAYGYTF. The CDR3 DNA reads as TGCAGCGCAAAGACAGGGGCCTATGGCTACACCTTC.

The genes are TRBV6-6 and TRBJ1-1, with D possibly being TRBD1 (5 bases). This CDR3 comprises 12 residues. The V end lost 6 bases, the J end lost 7 bases, and 12 bases lay between the germline ends. The V gene's germline CDR1 is MNHNY and CDR2 SVGAGI (reference sequence). DNA for the CDR3: TGTGCCAGCAGCCCCAGGGTGGGTGAAGCTTTCTTT. This sequence encodes CASSPRVGEAFF.

The chain joins TRBV5-4 to TRBJ2-2, with unresolved D. The CDR3 is 14 residues long. V lost 1 base and J lost 2, with 6 bases in between. The germline V gene has CDR1 SGHNT and CDR2 YYREEE (reference sequence). The CDR3, as DNA: TGTGCCAGCAGCTTGTATACAAACACCGGGGAGCTGTTTTTT. It is translated as CASSLYTNTGELFF.

The chain joins TRBV2 to TRBJ2-3; 8 bases match TRBD1. This CDR3 has 18 residues. Germline-derived CDR1 and CDR2 are SNHLY and FYNNEI. Trimming took 4 bases from V and 3 from J; bases not matched to a gene: 15. CDR3 residues: CASSALRTGKRKTDTQYF. CDR3 sequence (DNA): TGTGCCAGCAGTGCTTTAAGGACAGGGAAAAGGAAGACAGATACGCAGTATTTT.

This clone was counted a few times. The chain uses TRBV25-1 and TRBJ2-2; 7 bases agree with TRBD1. This CDR3 is built from 15 residues. V gave up 5 bases and J gave up 4 bases; unmatched junction bases: 7. CDR1 is MGHDK and CDR2 is SYGVNS in the germline V gene. CDR3: CASSPGTAITGELFF. CDR3 sequence (DNA): TGTGCCAGCAGTCCCGGGACAGCCATCACCGGGGAGCTGTTTTTT. The whole variable domain, filled in from reference TRBV25-1 and TRBJ2-2, reads EADIYQTPRYLVIGTGKKITLECSQTMGHDKMYWYQQDPGMELHLIHYSYGVNSTEKGDLSSESTVSRIRTEHFPLTLESARPSHTSQYLCASSPGTAITGELFFGEGSRLTVL.

The rearrangement joins TRBV5-1 to TRBJ2-2; D possibly corresponds to TRBD2 (6 bases). V lost 3 bases and J lost 7, with 16 bases in between. Germline values: CDR1 SGHRS, CDR2 YFSETQ. The CDR3 spans 15 residues. The CDR3, as DNA: TGCGCCAGCAGCTACGGGAGTTCGGGAGACGGGGAGCTGTTTTTT. This codes for CASSYGSSGDGELFF.

The CDR3 DNA is TGTGCCAGTAAGGTGAGGTCCAGCCCGAACACTGAAGCTTTCTTT. It yields the protein CASKVRSSPNTEAFF. This rearrangement joins TRBV19 to TRBJ1-1, with D hard to call. Germline V gene sequence: CDR1 LNHDA, CDR2 SQIVND (reference sequence). V was trimmed by 7 bases and J by 1 base, leaving 16 bases between them. This CDR3 is 15 amino acids long.

The V call is TRBV19, the J call TRBJ1-5, with a tentative D call TRBD1 (6 bases). V lost 3 bases, J lost 2 bases, and 11 bases lay in between. Looked up from germline, CDR1 is LNHDA and CDR2 is SQIVND (reference sequence). There are 15 residues in the CDR3. This chain's CDR3 is CASSIRGDGNQPQHF. The DNA for the CDR3 is TGTGCCAGTAGTATCAGGGGCGATGGCAATCAGCCCCAGCATTTT.

The chain uses TRBV5-1 and TRBJ2-5; TRBD2 is a possible D gene (5 bases). The J call may be in error: the DNA end matches TRBJ2-7 better. CDR1 and CDR2 from the germline V gene are SGHRS and YFSETQ. The CDR3 consists of 15 residues. The CDR3 sequence is CASSLASRGMSEQYF. The CDR3 DNA reads as TGCGCCAGCAGCTTGGCCAGTCGGGGAATGAGCGAGCAGTACTTC.

The V call is TRBV2, the J call TRBJ2-7; 13 positions agree with TRBD2. With V trimmed by 7 bases and J by 2 bases, 5 bases remained unmatched. This CDR3 is 15 amino acids long. The germline V gene has CDR1 SNHLY and CDR2 FYNNEI. The CDR3 here is CASNLGLAGTYEQYF. CDR3 nucleotide sequence: TGTGCCAGCAACCTGGGACTAGCGGGGACCTACGAGCAGTACTTC.

The J gene is TRBJ1-5, the V gene TRBV7-9, with a weak D call TRBD1 (5 bases). Looked up from germline, CDR1 is SEHNR and CDR2 is FQNEAQ (reference sequence). The CDR3 consists of 16 residues. Trimming stripped 4 bases from V and 6 bases from J, with 19 bases between. This CDR3 reads CASSSAGGRVGQPQHF. The CDR3 DNA is TGTGCCAGCAGCTCAGCGGGGGGAAGGGTCGGTCAGCCCCAGCATTTT.

The chain couples TRBV6-5 to TRBJ2-7, with TRBD1 matching over 8 bases. V shed 4 bases and J 0 bases; nucleotides not matched to a gene: 8. This CDR3 has 16 residues. The germline V gene encodes CDR1 MNHEY and CDR2 SVGAGI. The CDR3 nucleotides read TGTGCCAGCAGTTGCCCCGGGACAGGTCTCTCCTACGAGCAGTACTTC. It is translated as CASSCPGTGLSYEQYF.

The rearrangement links TRBV5-1 to TRBJ2-7, with 7 bases matching TRBD1. The length of the CDR3 is 15 residues. Germline V gene lookup returns CDR1 SGHRS and CDR2 YFSETQ. V lost 0 bases, J lost 0 bases, and 3 bases stayed unmatched. In nucleotides, the CDR3 is TGCGCCAGCAGCTTGGCGGGACAGCTCTCCTACGAGCAGTACTTC. Translation gives CASSLAGQLSYEQYF. The full variable domain, completed using reference TRBV5-1 and TRBJ2-7, is KAGVTQTPRYLIKTRGQQVTLSCSPISGHRSVSWYQQTPGQGLQFLFEYFSETQRNKGNFPGRFSGRQFSNSRSEMNVSTLELGDSALYLCASSLAGQLSYEQYFGPGTRLTVT.

This sequence joins TRBV19 and TRBJ2-4; TRBD1 aligns across 7 bases. Germline V gene lookup returns CDR1 LNHDA and CDR2 SQIVND (reference sequence). CDR3 size: 15 residues. The V and J ends lost 4 bases and 7 bases, in that order; junction bases with no gene match: 10. The CDR3 DNA reads as TGTGCCAGTAGTACGCCGCGAGCCAGGGGGAACATTCAGTACTTC. It specifies CASSTPRARGNIQYF. Full variable domain (remainder filled in from reference TRBV19 and TRBJ2-4): DGGITQSPKYLFRKEGQNVTLSCEQNLNHDAMYWYRQDPGQGLRLIYYSQIVNDFQKGDIAEGYSVSREKKESFPLTVTSAQKNPTAFYLCASSTPRARGNIQYFGAGTRLSVL.

This clone was detected only a few times. The chain is built from TRBV6-1 and TRBJ2-2; perhaps TRBD2 as D (6 bases). The CDR3 runs to 15 residues. Trimming left V 1 base short and J 6 bases short, with 12 bases between. The germline V gene encodes CDR1 MNHNS and CDR2 SASEGT. The CDR3 bases are TGTGCCAGCAGTGAAGGGACCCGGAGGGCCGGGGAGCTGTTTTTT. It specifies CASSEGTRRAGELFF.

The chain combines TRBV6-1 with TRBJ1-4; 7 bases align to TRBD1. CDR1 and CDR2 (germline): MNHNS, SASEGT. The CDR3 runs 16 residues. V gave up 3 bases and J gave up 3 bases; unmatched junction bases: 7. The CDR3 nucleotides read TGTGCCAGCAGTGAGCACCACAGGGGAGCTAATGAAAAACTGTTTTTT. As protein: CASSEHHRGANEKLFF.

The chain employs TRBV28 and TRBJ1-1, with D maybe TRBD1 (5 bases). The CDR3 is made up of 12 amino acids. The V end was cut by 9 bases, the J end by 2 bases, with 10 bases between. Germline CDR1 MDHEN, CDR2 SYDVKM. The DNA of the CDR3 is TGTGCCAGTCTTCAGGGAAACACTGAAGCTTTCTTT. Amino acid sequence: CASLQGNTEAFF.

This clone was observed a handful of times. This sequence joins TRBV11-2 and TRBJ1-2; D unresolved. This CDR3 has 13 residues. The V end lost 5 bases, the J end lost 3 bases, and 10 bases lay between the germline ends. Germline V gives CDR1 SGHAT, CDR2 FQNNGV. CDR3 sequence: CASSPGIHYGYTF. The CDR3 nucleotides read TGTGCCAGCAGCCCCGGGATTCACTATGGCTACACCTTC.

The chain links TRBV7-9 to TRBJ1-2; D is ambiguous. The germline gives CDR1 SEHNR, CDR2 FQNEAQ (reference sequence). The CDR3 consists of 15 residues. Trimming shortened V by 5 bases and J by 5 bases, and 18 bases separated the two germline ends. CDR3: CASSHGGLGVYGYTF. CDR3 bases: TGTGCCAGCAGCCACGGAGGGCTAGGTGTATATGGCTACACCTTC.